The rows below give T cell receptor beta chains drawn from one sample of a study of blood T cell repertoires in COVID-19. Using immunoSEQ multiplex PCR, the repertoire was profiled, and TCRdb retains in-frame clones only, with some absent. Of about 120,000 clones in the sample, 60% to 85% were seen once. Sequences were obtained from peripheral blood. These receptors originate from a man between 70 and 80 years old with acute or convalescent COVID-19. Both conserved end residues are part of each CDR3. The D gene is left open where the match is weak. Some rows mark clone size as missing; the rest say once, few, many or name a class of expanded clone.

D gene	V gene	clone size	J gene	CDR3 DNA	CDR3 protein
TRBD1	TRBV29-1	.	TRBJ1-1	TGCAGCGGGGAGAGGGGGCCTTATGAAGCTTTCTTT	CSGERGPYEAFF
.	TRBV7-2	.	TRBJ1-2	TGTGCCAGCAGCTTAGACCCGGGTAATGGCTACACCTTC	CASSLDPGNGYTF
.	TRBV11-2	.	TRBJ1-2	TGTGCCAGCAGCTTTTGGACAGAGGATGGCTACACCTTC	CASSFWTEDGYTF
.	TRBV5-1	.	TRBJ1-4	TGCGCCAGCAGCTTGGCCGCTGCGGGAGTTAATGAAAAACTGTTTTTT	CASSLAAAGVNEKLFF
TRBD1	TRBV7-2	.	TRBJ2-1	TGTGCCAGCAGCTTAGGACAGGGCCACTTCAATGAGCAGTTCTTC	CASSLGQGHFNEQFF
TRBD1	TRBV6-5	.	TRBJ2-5	TGTGCCACTAGGGAACAGGGGCGGGAGACCCAGTACTTC	CATREQGRETQYF
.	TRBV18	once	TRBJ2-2	TGTGCCAGCTCACCCCTGCGGGACACCGGGGAGCTGTTTTTT	CASSPLRDTGELFF
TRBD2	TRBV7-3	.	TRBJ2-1	TGTGCCAGCAGCCCTGGAGGTAGCGGGGGGTACAATGAGCAGTTCTTC	CASSPGGSGGYNEQFF
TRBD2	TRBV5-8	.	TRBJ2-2	TGTGCCAGCAGCTTGGGGCTAGCGGTGAACACCGGGGAGCTGTTTTTT	CASSLGLAVNTGELFF
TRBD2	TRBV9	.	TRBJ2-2	TGTGCCAGCAGCACTCACATAGCGGGGGACGGGAGCGGGGAGCTGTTTTTT	CASSTHIAGDGSGELFF